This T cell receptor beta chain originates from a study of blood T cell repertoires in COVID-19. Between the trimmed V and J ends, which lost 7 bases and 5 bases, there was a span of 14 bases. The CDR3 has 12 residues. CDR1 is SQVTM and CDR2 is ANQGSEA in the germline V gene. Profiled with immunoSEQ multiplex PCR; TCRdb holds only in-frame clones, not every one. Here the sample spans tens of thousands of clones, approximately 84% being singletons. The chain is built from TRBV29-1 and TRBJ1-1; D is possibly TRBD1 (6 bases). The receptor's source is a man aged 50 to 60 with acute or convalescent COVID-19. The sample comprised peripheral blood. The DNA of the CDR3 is TGCAGCGCGGGGGGGGCAGGGACTGAAGCTTTCTTT. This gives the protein CSAGGAGTEAFF. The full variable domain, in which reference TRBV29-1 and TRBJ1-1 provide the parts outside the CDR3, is SAVISQKPSRDICQRGTSLTIQCQVDSQVTMMFWYRQQPGQSLTLIATANQGSEATYESGFVIDKFPISRPNLTFSTLTVSNMSPEDSSIYLCSAGGAGTEAFFGQGTRLTVV.